This TCR beta chain was sequenced during a study of T cell repertoires in cytomegalovirus infection. Study details: HLA-B-restricted CMV epitopes that are well studied were used alongside recently identified HLA-C-restricted ones. Public signatures in TCR beta pointed to CMV infection and matching HLA type. Findings and limits, study-wide: Summed public TCR beta family frequency identified CMV carriers bearing the relevant HLA.

TCRdb re-called the reads through MiXCR, storing one row per CDR3 protein. This sample carries 700,000 to 900,000 distinct CDR3 sequences, just under 30% of them seen once, and the ten largest clones take around 13%. A few counts support this clonotype. Its antigen is undetermined. Germline V CDR1 and CDR2: SGHVS, FQNEAQ. CDR3 length: 17 residues. Between the trimmed V and J ends, which lost 2 bases and 4 bases, there was a span of 20 bases. The specimen comprised cultured CD8+ T cells from PBMCs, sampled from culture after CMV antigen stimulation. The TCR sequence derives from a human donor in good health (CMV status not recorded). Some clones in this sample may be carry-over from other donors' samples. The rearrangement joins TRBV7-8 to TRBJ1-2; D is possibly TRBD1 (5 bases). CDR3 region: CASSLFLGPQGGYGYTF. CDR3 sequence (DNA): TGTGCCAGCAGCTTATTTTTGGGCCCTCAGGGCGGCTATGGCTACACCTTC.